This T cell receptor (beta chain) was sequenced in a study of T cell responses to AZD1222 COVID-19 vaccine. Profiling relied on immunoSEQ multiplex PCR, and the TCRdb table lists in-frame clones only, not all of them. The sample consists of approximately 150,000 clones, 85% to 90% of them appearing once. CDR3 length: 15 residues. Germline V CDR1 and CDR2: MNHEY, SVGAGI. About this clone: What it binds is not known. The junction departs from the called germline gene at one end, perhaps through a read error.

General study points: Only a handful of AZD1222 recipients, several in all, had baseline seropositivity.

The clonotype originates from an adult who received the MenACWY meningococcal vaccine as a control. Sequences were derived from peripheral blood, sampled 28 days after the second dose of the MenACWY control vaccine. This chain joins TRBV6-5 and TRBJ1-2; possible D gene TRBD1, 5 bases. Here the CDR3 reads CASSLTDRPNYGYSF. The CDR3, as DNA: TGTGCCAGCAGTTTAACTGACAGACCTAACTATGGCTACTCCTTC.